This TCR beta chain was identified during a study of blood T cell repertoires in COVID-19. Whole-study context: Both acute and convalescent COVID-19 samples were obtained from the United States, Italy and Spain. In each case, the material was cDNA or gDNA derived from T cells, B-cell-depleted T cells, or PBMCs.

In the authors' methods: Cell counts per sample came from amplifying reference gene primers. Repertoires were generated with immunoSEQ multiplex PCR, while TCRdb's copy carries only in-frame clones and drops some. That table is the source of V, J and clone size, and D and trimming were worked out from the DNA. The repertoire has some 200,000 clones, 85% to 90% of them found once; the top ten carry more than 5.5%. The V gene's germline CDR1 is LNHDA and CDR2 SQIVND (reference sequence). With 6 bases removed from V and 6 bases from J, the gap between germline ends came to 17 bases. The CDR3 runs to 14 residues.

The TCR originated in an elderly man with acute or convalescent COVID-19. The specimen sequenced was peripheral blood. The V call is TRBV19, the J call TRBJ1-1; D unclear. The CDR3 DNA sequence: TGTGCCAGTAGCTGGAGGGAGTTTGGCGCTGAAGCTTTCTTT. Protein: CASSWREFGAEAFF. Full variable domain (outside the CDR3, taken from reference TRBV19 and TRBJ1-1): DGGITQSPKYLFRKEGQNVTLSCEQNLNHDAMYWYRQDPGQGLRLIYYSQIVNDFQKGDIAEGYSVSREKKESFPLTVTSAQKNPTAFYLCASSWREFGAEAFFGQGTRLTVV.